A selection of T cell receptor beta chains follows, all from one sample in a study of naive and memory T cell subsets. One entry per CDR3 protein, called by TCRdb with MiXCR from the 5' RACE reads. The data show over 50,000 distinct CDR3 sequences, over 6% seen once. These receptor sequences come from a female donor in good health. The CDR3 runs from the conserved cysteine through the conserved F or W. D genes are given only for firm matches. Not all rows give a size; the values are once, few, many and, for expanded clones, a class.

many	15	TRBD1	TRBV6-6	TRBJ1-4	TGTGCCAGCTTTCAGGGGGCAGGGGCTAATGAAAAACTGTTTTTT	CASFQGAGANEKLFF
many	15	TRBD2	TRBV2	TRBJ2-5	TGTGCCAGCAGTGAAGCGAGCGGGGGACAAGAGACCCAGTACTTC	CASSEASGGQETQYF
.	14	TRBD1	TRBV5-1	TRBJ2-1	TGCGCCAGCAAGGACAGGAGCTCCTACAATGAGCAGTTCTTC	CASKDRSSYNEQFF
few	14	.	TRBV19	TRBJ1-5	TGTGCCAGTAGTGTCGGACCAACCAGTAGGCCCCAGCATTTT	CASSVGPTSRPQHF
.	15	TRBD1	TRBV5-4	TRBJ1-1	TGTGCCAGCAGCGCCAGGACAGGGGGTCGTGTTGAAGCTTTCTTT	CASSARTGGRVEAFF
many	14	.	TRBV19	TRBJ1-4	TGTGCCAGTAGTTACGGGGTAACGGATGAAAAACTGTTTTTT	CASSYGVTDEKLFF
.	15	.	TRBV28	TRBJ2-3	TGTGCCAGCAGTTCCCCGAGGGGTGTGACAGATACGCAGTATTTT	CASSSPRGVTDTQYF
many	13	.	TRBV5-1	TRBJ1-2	TGCGCCAGCAGTTATGGTGGCGACTATGGCTACACCTTC	CASSYGGDYGYTF
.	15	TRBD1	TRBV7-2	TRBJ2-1	TGTGCCAGCACCATGAAGACAGGACAGGGCGGTGAGCAGTTCTTC	CASTMKTGQGGEQFF
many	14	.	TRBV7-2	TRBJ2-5	TGTGCCAGCAGCCCAGAGTATGGGGCGCCCACATCTAACTTC	CASSPEYGAPTSNF
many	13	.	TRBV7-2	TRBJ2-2	TGTGCCAGCAGCTTTGCCAGGGACCGGGAGCTGTTTTTT	CASSFARDRELFF
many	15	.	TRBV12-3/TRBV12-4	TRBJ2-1	TGTGCCAGCAGTCCGCTGGGACCGATATACAATGAGCAGTTCTTC	CASSPLGPIYNEQFF
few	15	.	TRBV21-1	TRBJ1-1	TGTGCCAGCAGCAAAGCGCCGCAACCGAACACTGAAGCTTTCTTT	CASSKAPQPNTEAFF
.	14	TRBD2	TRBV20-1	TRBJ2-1	TGCAGTGCTGTCCAGCGGGGACTGATGGGTGAGCAGTTCTTC	CSAVQRGLMGEQFF
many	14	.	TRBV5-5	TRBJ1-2	TGTGCCAGCAGCAGAGGTACTGAAAACTATGGCTACACCTTC	CASSRGTENYGYTF
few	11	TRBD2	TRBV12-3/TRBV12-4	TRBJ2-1	TGTGCCAGCAGCTTCCCGGGGGGGCAGTTCTTC	CASSFPGGQFF
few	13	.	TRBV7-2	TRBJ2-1	TGTGCCAGCAGCCTCCGACAGCTGAATGAGCAGTTCTTC	CASSLRQLNEQFF
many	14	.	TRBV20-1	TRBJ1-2	TGCAGTGCTAGAGACACTCAGGGAAACTATGGCTACACCTTC	CSARDTQGNYGYTF
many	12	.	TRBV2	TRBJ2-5	TGTGCCAGCAGTGTCGCGTTGCAGACCCAGTACTTC	CASSVALQTQYF
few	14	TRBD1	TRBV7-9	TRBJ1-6	TGTGCCAGCAGCACCTGGGACAGTAATTCACCCCTCCACTTT	CASSTWDSNSPLHF
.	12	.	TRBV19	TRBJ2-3	TGTGCCAGTAAATCAGACGCGGGTACGCAGTATTTT	CASKSDAGTQYF
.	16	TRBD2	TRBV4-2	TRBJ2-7	TGTGCCAGCAGCCGCAATAGCGGGGGGGTTCCCTACGAGCAGTACTTC	CASSRNSGGVPYEQYF
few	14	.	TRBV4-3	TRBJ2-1	TGCGCCAGCAGCCAAGTAGGAGGTTACAATGAGCAGTTCTTC	CASSQVGGYNEQFF
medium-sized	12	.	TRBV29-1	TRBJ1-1	TGCAGCGTTCGGGGATTGAACACTGAAGCTTTCTTT	CSVRGLNTEAFF
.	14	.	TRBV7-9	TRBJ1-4	TGTGCCAGCAGCCTACATTGGGCGGAAGAAAAACTGTTTTTT	CASSLHWAEEKLFF
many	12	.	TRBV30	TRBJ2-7	TGTGCCTGGAGTGTAAGCGTCTACGAGCAGTACTTC	CAWSVSVYEQYF
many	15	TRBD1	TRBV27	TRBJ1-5	TGTGCCAGCAGACGACAGGGGGAAGTCAATCAGCCCCAGCATTTT	CASRRQGEVNQPQHF
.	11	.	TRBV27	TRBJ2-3	TGTGCCAGCAGTTCTCAGAATACGCAGTATTTT	CASSSQNTQYF
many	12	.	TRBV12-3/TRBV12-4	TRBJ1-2	TGTGCCAGCAGCCGTAGAGGGCGCGGCTACACCTTC	CASSRRGRGYTF
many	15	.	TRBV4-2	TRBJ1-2	TGTGCCAGCAGCCAAGAGAAGGTATCTAACTATGGCTACACCTTC	CASSQEKVSNYGYTF
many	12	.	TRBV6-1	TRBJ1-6	TGTGCCAGCAGGAGGGACGTGTCACCCCTCCACTTT	CASRRDVSPLHF
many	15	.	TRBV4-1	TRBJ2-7	TGCGCCAGCAGCCAAGAATTCGCTACCGGATACGAGCAGTACTTC	CASSQEFATGYEQYF
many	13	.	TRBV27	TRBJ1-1	TGTGCCAGCAGTTTAATAGTGAACACTGAAGCTTTCTTT	CASSLIVNTEAFF
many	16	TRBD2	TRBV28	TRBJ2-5	TGTGCCAGCAGTTCCCTACTAGCGGGGGGTCCAGAGACCCAGTACTTC	CASSSLLAGGPETQYF
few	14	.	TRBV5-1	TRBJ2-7	TGCGCCAGCAGCTACGGACATGACACCTACGAGCAGTACTTC	CASSYGHDTYEQYF
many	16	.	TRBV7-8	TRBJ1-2	TGTGCCAGCAGCTTAGCGGGACCCAGGGTTGGCTATGGCTACACCTTC	CASSLAGPRVGYGYTF
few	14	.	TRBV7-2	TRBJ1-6	TGTGCCAGCAGCTTAGCAGGAGGGCAAGGTTCCCTCCACTTT	CASSLAGGQGSLHF
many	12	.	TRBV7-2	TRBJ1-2	TGTGCCAGCAGCTTGGATCTGGGAGGCTACACCTTC	CASSLDLGGYTF
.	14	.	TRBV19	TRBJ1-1	TGTGCCAGTAGGTCGACTAAAGGTAACACTGAAGCTTTCTTT	CASRSTKGNTEAFF
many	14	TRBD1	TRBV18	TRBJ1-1	TGTGCCAGCTCTCGACAGGGGCAGAACACTGAAGCTTTCTTT	CASSRQGQNTEAFF
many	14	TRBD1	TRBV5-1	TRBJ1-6	TGCGCCAGCAGCTTGGCCAGGGGGAATTCACCCCTCCACTTT	CASSLARGNSPLHF
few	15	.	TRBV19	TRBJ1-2	TGTGCCAGTAGTATAGATCTATCGACCCTCTGGGGCTACACCTTC	CASSIDLSTLWGYTF
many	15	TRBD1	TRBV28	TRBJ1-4	TGTGCCAGCAAAACAGGGGGTCGGACTAATGAAAAACTGTTTTTT	CASKTGGRTNEKLFF
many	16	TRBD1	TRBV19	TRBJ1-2	TGTGCCAGTATTCGGACAGGGGCAGTAGCTAACTATGGCTACACCTTC	CASIRTGAVANYGYTF
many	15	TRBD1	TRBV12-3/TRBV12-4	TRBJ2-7	TGTGCCAGCAGTTTAAGGGGACAGGGGGCCGACGAGCAGTACTTC	CASSLRGQGADEQYF
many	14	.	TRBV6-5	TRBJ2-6	TGTGCCAGCAGACCCCCGGCCGGGGCCAACGTCCTGACTTTC	CASRPPAGANVLTF
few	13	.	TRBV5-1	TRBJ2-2	TGCGCCAGCATGAGACAGAACACCGGGGAGCTGTTTTTT	CASMRQNTGELFF
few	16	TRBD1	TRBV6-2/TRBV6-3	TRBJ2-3	TGTGCCAGCAGTCGCCATGGACAGGAAAACACAGATACGCAGTATTTT	CASSRHGQENTDTQYF
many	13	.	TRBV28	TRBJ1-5	TGTGCCAGCAGCGGACCCAGCAATCAGCCCCAGCATTTT	CASSGPSNQPQHF
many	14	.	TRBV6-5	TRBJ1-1	TGTGCCAGCAGTTATCACCAGAGGAACACTGAAGCTTTCTTT	CASSYHQRNTEAFF
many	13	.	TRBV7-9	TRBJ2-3	TGTGCCAGCAGCTTAGAGTGGACAGATACGCAGTATTTT	CASSLEWTDTQYF
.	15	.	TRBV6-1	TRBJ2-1	TGTGCCAGCGAAAACAGGGGAGGCTCCTACAATGAGCAGTTCTTC	CASENRGGSYNEQFF